The 15 T cell receptor beta chains presented below share a single source sample, sequenced in a study of chemoradiotherapy in HPV16-positive cancers. Data came from immunoSEQ multiplex PCR; TCRdb stores just in-frame clones and leaves some out. Of roughly 20,000 clones listed, roughly 82% are singletons. The specimen comprised blood, sampled from a patient who underwent chemoradiotherapy. Receptors originate from a human donor with HPV-associated anogenital cancer.

This chain connects TRBV5-1 to TRBJ1-1; D not certain. Germline V gene data show CDR1 as SGHRS and CDR2 as YFSETQ. Trimming pared 1 base from V and 3 bases from J, leaving 16 bases between. The length of the CDR3 is 16 residues. CDR3 sequence reads: CASSLLRSSGDTEAFF. CDR3 in DNA: TGCGCCAGCAGCTTGTTAAGGAGTAGTGGCGACACTGAAGCTTTCTTT.

The chain is built from TRBV7-3 and TRBJ1-2; no firm D call. This CDR3 spans 12 amino acids. Germline lookup yields CDR1 SGHTA and CDR2 FQGTGA. With 4 bases removed from V and 8 bases from J, the gap between germline ends came to 11 bases. CDR3 sequence: CASSSLLGGYTF. DNA for the CDR3: TGTGCCAGCAGCTCGCTCTTGGGGGGCTACACCTTC.

The CDR3 nucleotides are TGTGCCAGCAGTTACGGCACAGGGTACGAGCAGTACTTC. Protein sequence: CASSYGTGYEQYF. This rearrangement joins TRBV6-6 to TRBJ2-7; D perhaps matches TRBD1 (6 bases). There are 13 residues in the CDR3. V was clipped by 2 bases and J by 4 bases, with 9 bases between them. The germline gives CDR1 MNHNY, CDR2 SVGAGI (reference sequence).

The chain joins TRBV4-2 to TRBJ1-4; the D gene is possibly TRBD1 (5 bases). Germline-derived CDR1 and CDR2 are LGHNA and YNFKEQ. V was pared by 0 bases and J by 4 bases, with 12 bases between. The CDR3 covers 16 residues. CDR3 amino acids: CASSQDGGDHNEKLFF. DNA of the CDR3: TGTGCCAGCAGCCAAGATGGAGGGGACCATAATGAAAAACTGTTTTTT.

V gene TRBV28 combines with J gene TRBJ2-7; 10 nucleotides agree with TRBD1. Germline CDR1 is MDHEN and CDR2 is SYDVKM. The CDR3 has 15 residues. The V segment lost 8 bases and the J segment 9 bases; nucleotides outside the gene matches: 16. In nucleotides, the CDR3 is TGTGCCAGCGCGCCGGTGACAGGGGGCGAGGGTTGGCAGTACTTC. As protein: CASAPVTGGEGWQYF. Full variable domain (missing parts from reference TRBV28 and TRBJ2-7): DVKVTQSSRYLVKRTGEKVFLECVQDMDHENMFWYRQDPGLGLRLIYFSYDVKMKEKGDIPEGYSVSREKKERFSLILESASTNQTSMYLCASAPVTGGEGWQYFGPGTRLTVT.

CDR3 DNA sequence: TGTGCTAGTGGCACTAGTTACTTCGGGGGGACCCAGTACTTC. It encodes CASGTSYFGGTQYF. This chain connects TRBV12-5 to TRBJ2-5, with a possible D match to TRBD2 (6 bases). V shed 6 bases and J shed 7 bases, with 18 bases lying between them. Germline V gene lookup returns CDR1 LGHNT and CDR2 FRNRAP. The CDR3 length is 14 residues.

The chain recombines TRBV6-5 with TRBJ2-1; tentative D call: TRBD2 (5 bases). Per the germline V gene, CDR1 is MNHEY and CDR2 is SVGAGI. The V end was cut by 6 bases, the J end by 4 bases, with 16 bases between. The CDR3 contains 15 residues. This chain's CDR3 is CASSPGSNVYNEQFF. CDR3 in DNA: TGTGCCAGCAGCCCTGGGAGCAATGTGTACAATGAGCAGTTCTTC.

The chain combines TRBV25-1 with TRBJ2-5, with 7 bases matching TRBD1. CDR1 is MGHDK, CDR2 SYGVNS, per germline. The CDR3 is 14 residues long. Trimming at V came to 4 bases and at J to 3 bases, leaving 5 bases not matched to a gene. CDR3 residues: CASSGYTGEETQYF. The DNA for the CDR3 is TGTGCCAGCAGTGGGTATACAGGGGAAGAGACCCAGTACTTC.

The chain employs TRBV18 and TRBJ1-4; D is undetermined. Trimming cost V 3 bases and J 0 bases, with 5 bases left between them. The CDR3 is made up of 14 amino acids. Germline V gene data show CDR1 as KGHSH and CDR2 as LQKENI. This CDR3 is CASSPAATNEKLFF. CDR3 sequence (DNA): TGTGCCAGCTCACCGGCGGCAACTAATGAAAAACTGTTTTTT.

The chain couples TRBV9 to TRBJ2-5; 10 positions match TRBD2. Trimming cost V 0 bases and J 5 bases; bases outside gene matches: 7. This CDR3 is 16 amino acids long. Germline CDR1 reads SGDLS; CDR2 reads YYNGEE. DNA for the CDR3: TGTGCCAGCAGCGTAGACAGCGGGGGGGCCATTGAGACCCAGTACTTC. Translated: CASSVDSGGAIETQYF.

J is TRBJ2-7 and V is TRBV18; a weak D match, TRBD2 (6 bases). The germline V and J ends were trimmed by 3 bases and 2 bases, with 14 bases remaining between them. The CDR3 loop spans 15 amino acids. CDR1 is KGHSH and CDR2 is LQKENI in the germline V gene. The CDR3 DNA is TGTGCCAGCTCACCCTCGGGAGCGGATACCTACGAGCAGTACTTC. Protein: CASSPSGADTYEQYF.

The rearrangement uses TRBV7-2 and TRBJ1-1; D possibly corresponds to TRBD1 (6 bases). V lost 3 bases and J 7 bases, leaving 9 bases between the germline ends. The CDR3 loop spans 12 amino acids. CDR1 SGHTA and CDR2 FQGNSA come from the germline V gene. CDR3 sequence: CASSFWTDEAFF. DNA for the CDR3: TGTGCCAGCAGCTTTTGGACAGATGAAGCTTTCTTT.

The genes are TRBV11-3 and TRBJ1-1, with D possibly matching TRBD1 (6 bases). V lost 3 bases and J lost 5, with 13 bases in between. The CDR3 is 14 residues long. Per germline, CDR1 SGHNT and CDR2 YENEEA. CDR3 loop: CASSFRGADTEAFF. CDR3 DNA sequence: TGTGCCAGCAGCTTCCGGGGGGCTGATACTGAAGCTTTCTTT.

V and J are TRBV5-1 and TRBJ1-1; D remains unclear. The CDR3 has 15 residues. Germline V gene sequence: CDR1 SGHRS, CDR2 YFSETQ. V was clipped by 0 bases and J by 7 bases, with 16 bases between them. The CDR3 nucleotides are TGCGCCAGCAGCTTGGGAGTCAGGTCAGACCTTGAAGCTTTCTTT. As protein: CASSLGVRSDLEAFF.

The J gene is TRBJ2-4, the V gene TRBV7-9; D is perhaps TRBD1 (6 bases). The CDR3 contains 11 residues. V was cut by 6 bases and J by 15 bases, with 15 bases left in between. Per germline, CDR1 SEHNR and CDR2 FQNEAQ (reference sequence). CDR3 nucleotides: TGTGCCAGCAGTAGTACAGGGTACCCGTACTTC. This translates into CASSSTGYPYF. Together with reference TRBV7-9 and TRBJ2-4, the CDR3 gives the full variable domain: DTGVSQNPRHKITKRGQNVTFRCDPISEHNRLYWYRQTLGQGPEFLTYFQNEAQLEKSRLLSDRFSAERPKGSFSTLEIQRTEQGDSAMYLCASSSTGYPYFGAGTRLSVL.